The clone carrying this TCR beta chain appeared a few times. Under the authors' procedure: By means of reference gene primer amplification, nucleated cell counts were estimated. Clones were read by immunoSEQ multiplex PCR, and TCRdb kept only the in-frame ones, dropping some. The V and J calls and clone size were taken over from that table, and D and trimming were inferred from the DNA. The sample holds fewer than 250,000 clones, roughly 82% seen once. The data derive from a study of blood T cell repertoires in COVID-19. Across the whole study: Donors in the United States, Italy and Spain gave samples during acute or convalescent COVID-19.

CDR1 and CDR2 from the germline V gene are MNHEY and SVGAGI. The V end lost 7 bases, the J end lost 5 bases, and 14 bases lay between the germline ends. This CDR3 spans 13 amino acids. The chain has TRBV6-5 and TRBJ1-1; D gene uncertain. The sample consisted of peripheral blood. The origin of this receptor is a woman aged 55-75 years with COVID-19, enrolled during active disease. CDR3 region: CASNLEPRTEAFF. The CDR3 nucleotides read TGTGCCAGCAATTTAGAACCTCGAACTGAAGCTTTCTTT.